This T cell receptor beta chain was observed in a study of Graves' ophthalmopathy and Graves' hyperthyroidism. RNA transcripts were the template, and TCR beta CDR3 regions were amplified from them. The authors performed first-round RT-PCR with HTBI primers and then a second-round multiplex PCR. TCRdb re-derived calls from the multiplex PCR reads in MiXCR, one entry per CDR3 protein. The sample lists 260,000 or so distinct CDR3 sequences, 45% to 55% seen once, with about 45% in the top ten. This clonotype was counted a few times. Its antigen is as yet unknown. Overall study findings and caveats: Clonotypes were expanded in thyroid at above 0.001 frequency, and most also appeared in blood. In separating ophthalmopathy from stable hyperthyroidism, a 13-signature model achieved 87.88% sensitivity and 81.08% specificity.

A diagnosis was made from clinical symptoms together with serum thyroxine, TRAb, thyroid ultrasound and orbital computed tomography. The authors used Ficoll-Paque density gradient centrifugation to separate PBMCs. The input was around 10 ml of fresh peripheral blood. Sequencing input: peripheral blood. This TCR was recovered from an adult man with Graves' ophthalmopathy.

Here the CDR3 DNA reads TGCAGTGCTAGAGATGGATGGCAGCTAGCCGGGGCCCAGTACTTC. It yields the protein CSARDGWQLAGAQYF. The J gene is TRBJ2-5, the V gene TRBV20-1; D perhaps matches TRBD2 (5 bases). V lost 0 bases, J lost 9 bases, and 20 bases lay in between. The CDR3 covers 15 residues. Germline V gene sequence: CDR1 DFQATT, CDR2 SNEGSKA (reference sequence).